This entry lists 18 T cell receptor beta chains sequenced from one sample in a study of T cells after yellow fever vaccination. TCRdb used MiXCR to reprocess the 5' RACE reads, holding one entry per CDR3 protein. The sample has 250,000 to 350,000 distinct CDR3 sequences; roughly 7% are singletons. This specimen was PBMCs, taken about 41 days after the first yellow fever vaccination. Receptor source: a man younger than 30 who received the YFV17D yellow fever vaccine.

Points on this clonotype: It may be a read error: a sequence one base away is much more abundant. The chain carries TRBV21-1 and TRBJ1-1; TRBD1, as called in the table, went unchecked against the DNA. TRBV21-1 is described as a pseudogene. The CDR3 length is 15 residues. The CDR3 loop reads CASSSPGIENTEAFF. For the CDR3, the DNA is TGTGCCAGCAGCTCCCCCGGGATCGAGAACACTGAAGCTTTCTTT.

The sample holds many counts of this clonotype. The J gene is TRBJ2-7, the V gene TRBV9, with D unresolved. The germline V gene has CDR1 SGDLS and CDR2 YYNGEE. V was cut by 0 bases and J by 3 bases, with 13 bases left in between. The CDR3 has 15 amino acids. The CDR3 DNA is TGTGCCAGCAGCGTAGTGCCCGGGCCCGACTACGAGCAGTACTTC. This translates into CASSVVPGPDYEQYF.

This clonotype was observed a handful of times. The CDR3: CSGEGEETQYF. The CDR3 DNA reads as TGCAGCGGGGAAGGGGAGGAGACCCAGTACTTC. The chain carries TRBV29-1 and TRBJ2-5, with D perhaps matching TRBD1 or TRBD2 (5 bases each). The CDR3 totals 11 residues. V was cut by 7 bases and J by 5 bases, with 11 bases left in between. Germline CDR1 and CDR2: SQVTM and ANQGSEA.

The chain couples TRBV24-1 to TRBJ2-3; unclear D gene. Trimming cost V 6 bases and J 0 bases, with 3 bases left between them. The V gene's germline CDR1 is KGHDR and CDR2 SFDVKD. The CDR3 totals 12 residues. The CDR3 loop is CATSLSTDTQYF. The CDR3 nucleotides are TGTGCCACCAGTTTGAGCACAGATACGCAGTATTTT.

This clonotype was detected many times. The CDR3 loop is CASSLVGTSYEETQYF. The CDR3 DNA follows: TGTGCCAGCAGCTTAGTCGGGACAAGCTACGAAGAGACCCAGTACTTC. The rearrangement links TRBV7-2 to TRBJ2-5; D is possibly TRBD1 (6 bases). Trimming left V 1 base short and J 3 bases short, with 15 bases between. Germline V gives CDR1 SGHTA, CDR2 FQGNSA. CDR3 length: 16 amino acids.

CDR3 nucleotides: TGTGCCAGCGGCACTAGCGGGGGCACAGATACGCAGTATTTT. It encodes CASGTSGGTDTQYF. V is TRBV12-3 or TRBV12-4 and J is TRBJ2-3; 10 bases fit TRBD2. The V segment lost 8 bases and the J segment 1 base; nucleotides outside the gene matches: 3. This CDR3 region has 14 residues.

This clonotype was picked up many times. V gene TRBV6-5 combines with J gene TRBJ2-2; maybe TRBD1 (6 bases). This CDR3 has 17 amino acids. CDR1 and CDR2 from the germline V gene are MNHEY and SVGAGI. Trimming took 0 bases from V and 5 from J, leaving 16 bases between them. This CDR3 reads CASSYSMAPGETGELFF. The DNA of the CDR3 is TGTGCCAGCAGTTACTCGATGGCCCCAGGGGAAACCGGGGAGCTGTTTTTT.

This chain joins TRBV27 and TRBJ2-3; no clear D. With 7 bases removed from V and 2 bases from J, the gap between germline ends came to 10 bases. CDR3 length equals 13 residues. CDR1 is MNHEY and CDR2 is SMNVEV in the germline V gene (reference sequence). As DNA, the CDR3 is TGTGCCAGCATTGACCGGTTCACAGATACGCAGTATTTT. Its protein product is CASIDRFTDTQYF.

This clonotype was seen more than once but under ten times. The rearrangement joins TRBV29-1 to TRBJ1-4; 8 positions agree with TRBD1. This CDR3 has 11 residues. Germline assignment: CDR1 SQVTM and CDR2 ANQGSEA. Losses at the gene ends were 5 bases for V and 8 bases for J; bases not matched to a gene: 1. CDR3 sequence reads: CSVRQGEKLFF. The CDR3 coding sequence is TGCAGCGTTCGACAGGGGGAAAAACTGTTTTTT.

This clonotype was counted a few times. The CDR3 coding sequence is TGTGCCACCAGCAGAGAGACGAATAGCAATCAGCCCCAGCATTTT. This codes for CATSRETNSNQPQHF. This sequence joins TRBV15 and TRBJ1-5; no clear D. Germline loops: CDR1 LNHNV, CDR2 YYDKDF (reference sequence). V was clipped by 0 bases and J by 0 bases, with 6 bases between them. This CDR3 is 15 amino acids long.

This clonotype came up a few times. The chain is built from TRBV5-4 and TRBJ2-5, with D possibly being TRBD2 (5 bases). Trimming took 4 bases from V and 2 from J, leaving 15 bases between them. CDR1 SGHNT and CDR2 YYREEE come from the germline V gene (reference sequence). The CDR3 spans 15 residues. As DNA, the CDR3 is TGTGCCAGCAGCCTCCTTCCGGGAATTCAAGAGACCCAGTACTTC. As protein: CASSLLPGIQETQYF.

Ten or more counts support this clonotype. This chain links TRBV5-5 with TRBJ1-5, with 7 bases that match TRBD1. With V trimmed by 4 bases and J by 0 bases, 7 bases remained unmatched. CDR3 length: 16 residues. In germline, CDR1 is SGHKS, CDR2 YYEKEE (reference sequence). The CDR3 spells CASSRTTGYSNQPQHF. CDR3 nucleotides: TGTGCCAGCAGCCGGACGACAGGGTATAGCAATCAGCCCCAGCATTTT.

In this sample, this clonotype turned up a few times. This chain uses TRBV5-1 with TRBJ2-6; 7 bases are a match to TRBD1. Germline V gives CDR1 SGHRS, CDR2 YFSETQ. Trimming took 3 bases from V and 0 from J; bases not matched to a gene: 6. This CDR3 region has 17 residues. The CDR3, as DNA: TGCGCCAGCAGCTCAAGGGACAGTTCCTCTGGGGCCAACGTCCTGACTTTC. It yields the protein CASSSRDSSSGANVLTF.

The CDR3 protein is CASSRRLNGYTF. The CDR3 nucleotides read TGTGCCAGCAGTCGGAGGCTGAACGGCTACACCTTC. The chain uses TRBV6-2 or TRBV6-3 and TRBJ1-2; D uncertain. Per germline, CDR1 MNHEY and CDR2 SVGEGT. The CDR3 has 12 residues. V lost 5 bases to trimming and J lost 8 bases, with 12 bases between them.

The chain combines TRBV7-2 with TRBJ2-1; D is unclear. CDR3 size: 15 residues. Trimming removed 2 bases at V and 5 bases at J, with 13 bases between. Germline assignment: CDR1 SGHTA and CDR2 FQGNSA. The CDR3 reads CASSLLGRSDNEQFF. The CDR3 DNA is TGTGCCAGCAGCTTATTGGGCAGATCTGACAATGAGCAGTTCTTC.

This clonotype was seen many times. As DNA, the CDR3 is TGTGCCAGCAGCGCACAGGTTAAGAACACTGAAGCTTTCTTT. Protein product: CASSAQVKNTEAFF. This chain links TRBV7-2 with TRBJ1-1; TRBD1 might be the D (5 bases). Germline V CDR1 and CDR2: SGHTA, FQGNSA. V lost 5 bases and J lost 1, with 11 bases in between. This CDR3 comprises 14 residues. Combining the CDR3 with reference TRBV7-2 and TRBJ1-1 gives the whole variable domain GAGVSQSPSNKVTEKGKDVELRCDPISGHTALYWYRQSLGQGLEFLIYFQGNSAPDKSGLPSDRFSAERTGGSVSTLTIQRTQQEDSAVYLCASSAQVKNTEAFFGQGTRLTVV.

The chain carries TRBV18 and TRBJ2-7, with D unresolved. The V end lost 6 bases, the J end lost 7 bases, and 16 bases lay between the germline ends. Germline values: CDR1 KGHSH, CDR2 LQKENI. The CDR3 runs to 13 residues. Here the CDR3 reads CASSLLEGPEQYF. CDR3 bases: TGTGCCAGCTCCCTCCTGGAAGGTCCAGAGCAGTACTTC.

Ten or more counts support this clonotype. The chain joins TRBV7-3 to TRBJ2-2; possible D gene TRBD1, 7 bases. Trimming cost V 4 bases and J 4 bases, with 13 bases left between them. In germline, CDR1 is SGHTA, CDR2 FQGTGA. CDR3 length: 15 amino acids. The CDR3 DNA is TGTGCCAGCAGCTCATCCCAGGGGGGCACCGGGGAGCTGTTTTTT. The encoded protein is CASSSSQGGTGELFF.